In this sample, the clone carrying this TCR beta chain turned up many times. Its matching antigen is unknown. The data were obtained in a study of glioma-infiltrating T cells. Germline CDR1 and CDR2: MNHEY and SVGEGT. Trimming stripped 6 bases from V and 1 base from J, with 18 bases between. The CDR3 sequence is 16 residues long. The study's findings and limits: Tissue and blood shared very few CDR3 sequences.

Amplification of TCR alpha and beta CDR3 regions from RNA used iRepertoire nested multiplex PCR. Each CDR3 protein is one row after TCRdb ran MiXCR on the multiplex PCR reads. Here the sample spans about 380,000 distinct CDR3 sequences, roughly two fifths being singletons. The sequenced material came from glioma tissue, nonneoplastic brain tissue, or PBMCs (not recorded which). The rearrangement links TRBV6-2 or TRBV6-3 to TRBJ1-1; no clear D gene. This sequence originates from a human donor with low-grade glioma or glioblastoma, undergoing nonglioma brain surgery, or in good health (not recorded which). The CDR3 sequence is CASSHRASEGNTEAFF. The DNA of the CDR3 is TGTGCCAGCAGCCATCGGGCCTCAGAGGGGAACACTGAAGCTTTCTTT.